The present TCR beta chain was sequenced within a study of T cells in Graves' hyperthyroidism and ophthalmopathy. Overall study: Upon initial diagnosis and before any treatment, peripheral blood was collected.

This clonotype was counted at least ten times. Stable hyperthyroidism: no ophthalmopathy progression over 18 months of follow-up. CDR3 size: 13 residues. V lost 4 bases, J lost 2 bases, and 9 bases lay in between. CDR1 and CDR2 (germline): MDHEN, SYDVKM. Template material for amplifying TCR beta CDR3 regions consisted of RNA transcripts. HTBI primers were the set used in a first-round RT-PCR of the TCR CDR3. One entry per CDR3 protein, called by TCRdb with MiXCR from the multiplex PCR reads. The repertoire has more than 450,000 distinct CDR3 sequences, around 13% of them found once; the top ten carry approximately 14%.

The genes are TRBV28 and TRBJ2-7, with D unclear. The sequence was obtained from a woman aged 40 to 49 with Graves' hyperthyroidism. What was sequenced was blood. CDR3 amino acids: CASSYGEPYEQYF. DNA of the CDR3: TGTGCCAGCAGTTATGGGGAACCCTACGAGCAGTACTTC.